Following are 8 T cell receptor beta chains from one sample sequenced in a study of blood T cell repertoires in COVID-19. Sequenced by immunoSEQ multiplex PCR; TCRdb stores in-frame clones only, minus some. The sample lists more than 300,000 clones, about nine tenths seen once, with less than 4.5% in the top ten. The sequenced sample consisted of PBMCs or T cells enriched from blood (not recorded which). Receptors originate from a man aged 25 to 45 who had recovered from COVID-19.

V is TRBV10-2 and J is TRBJ1-5, with 7 bases identical to TRBD1. CDR1 WSHSY and CDR2 SAAADI come from the germline V gene. The V gene end was trimmed by 2 bases and the J gene end by 5 bases; junction bases not matched to a gene: 12. This CDR3 is 17 amino acids long. The chain's CDR3 is CASSETGTAKLYQPQHF. CDR3 DNA: TGCGCCAGCAGTGAGACCGGGACAGCAAAACTGTATCAGCCCCAGCATTTT.

The chain uses TRBV18 and TRBJ2-7; 8 bases fit TRBD2. This CDR3 comprises 15 residues. From germline, CDR1 is KGHSH and CDR2 LQKENI. Germline trimming cut 2 bases from V and 3 bases from J; bases unmatched to any gene: 6. CDR3 residues: CASSPAGGDDYEQYF. In nucleotides, the CDR3 is TGTGCCAGCTCACCAGCCGGGGGGGATGACTACGAGCAGTACTTC.

CDR3 in amino acids: CASSQLGGTYNEQFF. In DNA, the CDR3 is TGTGCCAGCAGCCAGTTGGGGGGGACTTACAATGAGCAGTTCTTC. V gene TRBV11-2 combines with J gene TRBJ2-1; 7 nucleotides agree with TRBD2. J was trimmed by 4 bases and V by 5 bases; bases with no gene match: 8. Germline loops: CDR1 SGHAT, CDR2 FQNNGV. The CDR3 runs to 15 residues. The full variable domain, with the rest looked up from reference TRBV11-2 and TRBJ2-1, is EAGVAQSPRYKIIEKRQSVAFWCNPISGHATLYWYQQILGQGPKLLIQFQNNGVVDDSQLPKDRFSAERLKGVDSTLKIQPAKLEDSAVYLCASSQLGGTYNEQFFGPGTRLTVL.

The gene calls are TRBV24-1 and TRBJ2-3; TRBD2 matches 9 bases. Trimming at V came to 6 bases and at J to 2 bases, leaving 2 bases not matched to a gene. This CDR3 is 14 amino acids long. From germline, CDR1 is KGHDR and CDR2 SFDVKD. The CDR3 region is CATSSSGVTDTQYF. In nucleotides, the CDR3 is TGTGCCACCAGTTCTAGCGGGGTCACAGATACGCAGTATTTT.

The chain links TRBV6-5 to TRBJ1-2; 8 bases align to TRBD1. CDR1 MNHEY and CDR2 SVGAGI come from the germline V gene. V dropped 2 bases and J dropped 8; count of bases not matched to a gene: 4. This CDR3 spans 13 amino acids. CDR3 in amino acids: CASSYGQGFGYTF. CDR3 in DNA: TGTGCCAGCAGTTACGGACAGGGTTTCGGCTACACCTTC.

The chain joins TRBV7-2 to TRBJ2-7, with 10 bases lining up with TRBD1. The germline gives CDR1 SGHTA, CDR2 FQGNSA. This CDR3 comprises 15 residues. With 1 base clipped from V and 3 bases from J, the junction kept 3 bases outside the gene matches. CDR3 in amino acids: CASSLGTGGLYEQYF. In nucleotides, the CDR3 is TGTGCCAGCAGCTTAGGGACAGGGGGTCTCTACGAGCAGTACTTC.

The chain combines TRBV7-8 with TRBJ1-5; a possible D gene is TRBD1 (5 bases). The ends were cut back, 5 bases at V and 9 bases at J, with 14 bases in the middle. The germline V gene encodes CDR1 SGHVS and CDR2 FQNEAQ. CDR3 length: 13 residues. Written as DNA, the CDR3 is TGTGCCAGCAGCCGCCTCCCGGGGGGGCCCCAGCATTTT. Its protein product is CASSRLPGGPQHF.

This clone was seen just once. The rearrangement links TRBV5-4 to TRBJ1-1; no firm D call. Germline CDR1 and CDR2: SGHNT and YYREEE (reference sequence). Between the trimmed V and J ends, which lost 2 bases and 3 bases, there was a span of 17 bases. CDR3 length equals 16 residues. CDR3 nucleotide sequence: TGTGCCAGCAGCTTCGGGGTAGGCGGCTTCGACACTGAAGCTTTCTTT. This translates into CASSFGVGGFDTEAFF.